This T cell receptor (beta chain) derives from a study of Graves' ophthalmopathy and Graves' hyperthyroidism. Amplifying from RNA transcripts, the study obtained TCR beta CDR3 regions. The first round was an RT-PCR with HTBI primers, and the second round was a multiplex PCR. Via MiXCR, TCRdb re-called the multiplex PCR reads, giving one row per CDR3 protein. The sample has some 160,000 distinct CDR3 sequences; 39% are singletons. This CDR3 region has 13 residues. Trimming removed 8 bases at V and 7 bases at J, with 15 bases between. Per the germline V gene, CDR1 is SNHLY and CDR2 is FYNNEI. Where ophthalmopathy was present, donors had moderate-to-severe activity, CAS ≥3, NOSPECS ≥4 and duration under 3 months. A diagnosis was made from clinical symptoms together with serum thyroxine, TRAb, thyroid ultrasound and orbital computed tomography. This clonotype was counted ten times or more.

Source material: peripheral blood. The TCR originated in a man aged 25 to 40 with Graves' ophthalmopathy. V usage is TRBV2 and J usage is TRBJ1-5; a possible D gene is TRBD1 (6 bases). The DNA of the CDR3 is TGTGCCAGCCGGCGACAGGTTGGACAGCCCCAGCATTTT. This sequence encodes CASRRQVGQPQHF.